This TCR beta chain appears in the sequencing data of a study of T cell responses to AZD1222 COVID-19 vaccine. Background on the study: Analysis merged second doses at about 4 or about 12 weeks. General study points: In a largely white British group with more females than males, clonal diversity was possibly underestimated. Spike-wide vaccine-associated CD4 TCRs dominated at 160-218 and 743-854.

This clone was observed a handful of times. Its antigen remains unidentified. Only in-frame clones appear in the TCRdb table, and some are missing; sequencing was by immunoSEQ multiplex PCR. This table holds about 94,000 clones, nearly 90% found once. The receptor was isolated from an adult in good health. The sequenced sample was peripheral blood, obtained on day 0 of AZD1222 vaccination.

In DNA, the CDR3 is TGTGCCAGCAGCCGTGGGACAGCCTACGAGCAGTACTTC. Protein product: CASSRGTAYEQYF. The V call is TRBV14, the J call TRBJ2-7, with 7 nucleotides matching TRBD1. CDR3 size: 13 residues. V dropped 4 bases and J dropped 2; count of bases not matched to a gene: 2. CDR1 is SGHDN and CDR2 is FVKESK in the germline V gene.